A selection of T cell receptor beta chains follows, all from one sample in a study of Graves' ophthalmopathy and Graves' hyperthyroidism. A single record per CDR3 protein comes from TCRdb applying MiXCR to the multiplex PCR reads. The data show hundreds of thousands of distinct CDR3 sequences, approximately 15% seen once. The material sequenced was blood. These TCRs come from a woman in her thirties with Graves' ophthalmopathy. Each CDR3 is given with its conserved first and last residue. Fields, in order: V gene, J gene, D gene, CDR3 protein. A D gene is named only where the DNA matches it firmly.

v_gene: TRBV6-2/TRBV6-3; j_gene: TRBJ1-2; d_gene: -; CDR3aa: CAICYSMDIASNYGYTF
v_gene: TRBV3-1; j_gene: TRBJ1-5; d_gene: -; CDR3aa: CASSQDVRVGQPQHF
v_gene: TRBV5-1; j_gene: TRBJ2-5; d_gene: TRBD1; CDR3aa: CASSYDGTGDPRAYF
v_gene: TRBV29-1; j_gene: TRBJ2-2; d_gene: -; CDR3aa: CSVEDRAANTGELFF
v_gene: TRBV29-1; j_gene: TRBJ2-2; d_gene: -; CDR3aa: CSVVWWTGELFF
v_gene: TRBV28; j_gene: TRBJ1-2; d_gene: -; CDR3aa: CASSFLELGGYTF
v_gene: TRBV27; j_gene: TRBJ2-7; d_gene: -; CDR3aa: CASSLSHRVWYEQYF
v_gene: TRBV20-1; j_gene: TRBJ1-5; d_gene: -; CDR3aa: CSASLGPRGDQPQHF
v_gene: TRBV25-1; j_gene: TRBJ1-6; d_gene: -; CDR3aa: CASSEASRIGSPLHF
v_gene: TRBV12-3/TRBV12-4; j_gene: TRBJ1-6; d_gene: -; CDR3aa: CASSFTGRGSPLHF
v_gene: TRBV28; j_gene: TRBJ2-7; d_gene: -; CDR3aa: CASSLGQVSYEQYF
v_gene: TRBV28; j_gene: TRBJ1-2; d_gene: TRBD1; CDR3aa: CASSIQDREYGYTF
v_gene: TRBV19; j_gene: TRBJ1-3; d_gene: TRBD1; CDR3aa: CASSVGTEPGNTIYF
v_gene: TRBV12-3/TRBV12-4; j_gene: TRBJ2-5; d_gene: TRBD1; CDR3aa: CASSSTGAHQETQYF
v_gene: TRBV12-3/TRBV12-4; j_gene: TRBJ1-1; d_gene: TRBD1; CDR3aa: CASSRTGLNTEAFF
v_gene: TRBV20-1; j_gene: TRBJ2-5; d_gene: TRBD1; CDR3aa: CSARDGQGQETQYF
v_gene: TRBV11-1; j_gene: TRBJ2-7; d_gene: TRBD1; CDR3aa: CASSPWKGQGGNEQYF
v_gene: TRBV25-1; j_gene: TRBJ1-5; d_gene: -; CDR3aa: CASSGTVEGPQHF
v_gene: TRBV28; j_gene: TRBJ1-2; d_gene: -; CDR3aa: CASSPSNYGYTF
v_gene: TRBV15; j_gene: TRBJ1-1; d_gene: -; CDR3aa: CATSRDTGTPGGEAFF
v_gene: TRBV4-1; j_gene: TRBJ2-5; d_gene: -; CDR3aa: CASSQVHQEETQYF
v_gene: TRBV30; j_gene: TRBJ1-3; d_gene: -; CDR3aa: CAWASGNTIYF
v_gene: TRBV15; j_gene: TRBJ2-2; d_gene: -; CDR3aa: CATSSLPGELFF
v_gene: TRBV12-3/TRBV12-4; j_gene: TRBJ2-7; d_gene: -; CDR3aa: CASSFRSGYEQYF
v_gene: TRBV11-2; j_gene: TRBJ1-1; d_gene: -; CDR3aa: CASNPGTKSEAFF
v_gene: TRBV27; j_gene: TRBJ1-2; d_gene: TRBD1; CDR3aa: CASTLRTGLNYGYTF
v_gene: TRBV28; j_gene: TRBJ1-2; d_gene: -; CDR3aa: CASSVWAYGYTF
v_gene: TRBV20-1; j_gene: TRBJ1-5; d_gene: TRBD1; CDR3aa: CSAYRGSDSNQPQHF
v_gene: TRBV19; j_gene: TRBJ1-5; d_gene: -; CDR3aa: CASGDDGEGSQPQHF
v_gene: TRBV5-1; j_gene: TRBJ1-1; d_gene: -; CDR3aa: CASSLVTGLNTEAFF
v_gene: TRBV24-1; j_gene: TRBJ1-1; d_gene: -; CDR3aa: CATSDGGDSGGTEAFF
v_gene: TRBV19; j_gene: TRBJ1-1; d_gene: -; CDR3aa: CASSIGSGANTEAFF
v_gene: TRBV2; j_gene: TRBJ2-5; d_gene: -; CDR3aa: CALTKRGQETQYF
v_gene: TRBV20-1; j_gene: TRBJ1-1; d_gene: -; CDR3aa: CSAFRGSPTEAFF
v_gene: TRBV15; j_gene: TRBJ2-7; d_gene: -; CDR3aa: CATSRDRDRAYEQYF
v_gene: TRBV3-1; j_gene: TRBJ1-1; d_gene: -; CDR3aa: CASSQDRVWRGTEAFF
v_gene: TRBV30; j_gene: TRBJ1-2; d_gene: -; CDR3aa: CAWSVSGVGYGYTF
v_gene: TRBV28; j_gene: TRBJ2-7; d_gene: TRBD1; CDR3aa: CASRMSGTGTYEQYF
v_gene: TRBV6-5; j_gene: TRBJ2-7; d_gene: TRBD1; CDR3aa: CASSYGGTGGYEQYF
v_gene: TRBV28; j_gene: TRBJ2-7; d_gene: -; CDR3aa: CASSWGGAGYSYGQYF
v_gene: TRBV12-5; j_gene: TRBJ1-3; d_gene: TRBD1; CDR3aa: CASGFWTGGGNTIYF
v_gene: TRBV6-4; j_gene: TRBJ1-1; d_gene: TRBD1; CDR3aa: CASSDLRGQGTEAFF
v_gene: TRBV6-2/TRBV6-3; j_gene: TRBJ2-7; d_gene: TRBD1; CDR3aa: CASRLTPGGVGTGNEQYF
v_gene: TRBV10-2; j_gene: TRBJ2-4; d_gene: TRBD1; CDR3aa: CASSTSGTGGGKYF
v_gene: TRBV6-1; j_gene: TRBJ1-5; d_gene: TRBD1; CDR3aa: CASRDRGLGGNQPQHF
v_gene: TRBV6-5; j_gene: TRBJ1-2; d_gene: -; CDR3aa: CASRGNYGYTF
v_gene: TRBV6-5; j_gene: TRBJ1-1; d_gene: -; CDR3aa: CASSYSGTHKAFF
v_gene: TRBV12-3/TRBV12-4; j_gene: TRBJ1-5; d_gene: -; CDR3aa: CASSPAMGNNQPQHF